Described below is a single T cell receptor beta chain sequence and its context. The antigen remains unidentified. CDR3 length: 14 residues. With V trimmed by 1 base and J by 9 bases, 8 bases remained unmatched. CDR1 is SGHTA and CDR2 is FQGNSA in the germline V gene. The sorted conventional CD4 T cells were gated as CD4+CD127+. Some clones are missing from TCRdb's copy, which holds only in-frame ones; the method was immunoSEQ multiplex PCR. The sample holds about 23,000 clones, 95% to 98% seen once. This entry comes from a study of B cell selection in AIRE deficiency. Study-wide findings and caveats: Shorter CDR3s marked shared Treg sequences, biased toward few non-templated insertions.

The chain recombines TRBV7-2 with TRBJ2-5; 7 positions agree with TRBD2. Sequencing was performed on conventional CD4+ T cells sorted from PBMCs. This sequence originates from a human donor with AIRE deficiency. The CDR3 DNA is TGTGCCAGCAGCTTAGGGACTAGATCGGTGGCCCAGTACTTC. This codes for CASSLGTRSVAQYF.